This T cell receptor beta chain was captured by sequencing in a study of neurological immune-mediated disorders. Study findings and constraints: No CDR3 amino acid sequences were shared by expanded clones across subjects, suggesting private repertoires in all groups.

With 10-nucleotide random UMIs, 5'RACE was used to make the cDNA. TCRdb recomputed calls from the 5' RACE reads with MiXCR, one row per CDR3 protein. The table has some 86,000 distinct CDR3 sequences, 2.5% to 3% seen once; the top ten hold 0.9% to 1.4%. The unsorted libraries were generated from a total of 2 million PBMCs, which had been stored in RNAlater at -80 C. V gave up 5 bases and J gave up 7 bases, with 20 bases separating them. Looked up from germline, CDR1 is MNHEY and CDR2 is SMNVEV (reference sequence). The CDR3 loop spans 15 amino acids. Many counts were recorded for this clonotype. No antigen is known for it.

The chain uses TRBV27 and TRBJ1-2; possible D gene TRBD1, 6 bases. Sequenced: PBMCs. This receptor was obtained from a woman in her 30s with multiple sclerosis. The chain's CDR3 is CASSPSNSVDSGYTF. In nucleotides, the CDR3 is TGTGCCAGCAGTCCCTCTAATTCCGTGGACAGTGGCTACACCTTC.